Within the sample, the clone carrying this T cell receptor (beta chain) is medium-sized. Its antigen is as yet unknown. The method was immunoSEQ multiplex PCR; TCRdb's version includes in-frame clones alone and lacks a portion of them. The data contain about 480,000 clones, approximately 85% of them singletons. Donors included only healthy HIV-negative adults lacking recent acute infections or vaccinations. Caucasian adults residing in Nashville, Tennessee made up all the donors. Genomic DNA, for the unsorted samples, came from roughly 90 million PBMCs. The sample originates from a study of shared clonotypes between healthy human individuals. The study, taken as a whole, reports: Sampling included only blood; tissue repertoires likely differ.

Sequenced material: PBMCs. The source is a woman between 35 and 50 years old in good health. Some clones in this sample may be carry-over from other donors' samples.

As DNA, the CDR3 is TGCGCCAGCAGCTTTTACAGGGCCACTGAAGCTTTCTTT. Translation: CASSFYRATEAFF. The chain couples TRBV5-1 to TRBJ1-1; D is perhaps TRBD1 (6 bases). The ends were cut back, 2 bases at V and 4 bases at J, with 9 bases in the middle. Germline V gene lookup returns CDR1 SGHRS and CDR2 YFSETQ. The CDR3 sequence is 13 residues long. Supplemented by reference TRBV5-1 and TRBJ1-1, the full variable domain reads KAGVTQTPRYLIKTRGQQVTLSCSPISGHRSVSWYQQTPGQGLQFLFEYFSETQRNKGNFPGRFSGRQFSNSRSEMNVSTLELGDSALYLCASSFYRATEAFFGQGTRLTVV.